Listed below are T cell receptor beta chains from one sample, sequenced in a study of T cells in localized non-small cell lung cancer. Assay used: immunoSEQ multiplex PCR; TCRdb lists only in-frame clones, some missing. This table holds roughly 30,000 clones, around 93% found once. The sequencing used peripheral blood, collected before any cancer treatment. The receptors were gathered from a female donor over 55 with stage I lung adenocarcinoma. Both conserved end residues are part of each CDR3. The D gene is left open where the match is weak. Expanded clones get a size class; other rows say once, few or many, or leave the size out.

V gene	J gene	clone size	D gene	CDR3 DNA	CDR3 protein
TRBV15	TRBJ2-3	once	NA	TGTGCCACCAGCAGAGATTTAGGACACACAGATACGCAGTATTTT	CATSRDLGHTDTQYF
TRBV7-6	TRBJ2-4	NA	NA	TGTGCCAGCAGCTTAAGCAGGGGGGAACAGTACTTC	CASSLSRGEQYF
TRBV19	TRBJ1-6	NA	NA	TGTGCCACTAAGCCCCCACGGGGAACCGTCGGTTCACCCCTCCACTTT	CATKPPRGTVGSPLHF
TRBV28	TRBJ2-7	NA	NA	TGTGCCAGCAGTTTAATTCCTGGGGCTTCCTACGAGCAGTACTTC	CASSLIPGASYEQYF
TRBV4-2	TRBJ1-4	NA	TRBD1	TGTGCCAGCAGCCAAGCTCCTTCCCGGGGACAGAATGAAAAACTGTTTTTT	CASSQAPSRGQNEKLFF
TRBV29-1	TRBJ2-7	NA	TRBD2	TGCAGCGTTGAAGGGGGGACTAGCGGGACCTCCTACGAGCAGTACTTC	CSVEGGTSGTSYEQYF
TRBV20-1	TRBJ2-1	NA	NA	TGCAGTGCTGCCCGGGCATCTGAGCAGTTCTTC	CSAARASEQFF
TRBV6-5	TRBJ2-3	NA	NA	TGTGCCACCGGGGGGCCGTATTCCACAGATACGCAGTATTTT	CATGGPYSTDTQYF
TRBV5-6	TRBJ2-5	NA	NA	TGTGCCAGCAGCCAAAGGGGGTTCCAAGAGACCCAGTACTTC	CASSQRGFQETQYF
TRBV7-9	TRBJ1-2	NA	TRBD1	TGTGCCAGCAGCAGAGACAGGGTACCTTATGTGCACACCTTC	CASSRDRVPYVHTF
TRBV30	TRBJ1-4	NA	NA	TGTGCCTCCTCTTGGCGGGGAACTACAACTAATGAAAAACTGTTTTTT	CASSWRGTTTNEKLFF
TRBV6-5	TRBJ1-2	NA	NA	TGTGCCAGCAGTTCCCGGCTCCTGGGGAACTATGGCTACACCTTC	CASSSRLLGNYGYTF
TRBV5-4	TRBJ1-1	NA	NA	TGTGCCAGCAGCGCGCCGGGTCCTACGAACACTGAAGCTTTCTTT	CASSAPGPTNTEAFF
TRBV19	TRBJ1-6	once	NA	TGTGCCAGTAGCAATCAGGAGGTGGTCGGTAATTCACCCCTCCACTTT	CASSNQEVVGNSPLHF
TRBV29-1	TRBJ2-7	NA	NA	TGCAGCGTTGAAGATAGTGTGGGGAGCGCTCGAATCCCCTCCTACGAGCAGTACTTC	CSVEDSVGSARIPSYEQYF
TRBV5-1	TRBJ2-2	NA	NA	TGCGCCAGCAGCCGACAGAACACCGGGGAGCTGTTTTTT	CASSRQNTGELFF
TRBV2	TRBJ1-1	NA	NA	TGTGCCAGCAGTAAAGGGTTGAGCACTGAAGCTTTCTTT	CASSKGLSTEAFF
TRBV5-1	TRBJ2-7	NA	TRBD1	TGCGCCAGCAGCTTGGGAGGGACAGCTTCCTACGAGCAGTACTTC	CASSLGGTASYEQYF
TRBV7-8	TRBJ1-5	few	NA	TGTGCCAGCAGCTTAAGGTCGGGCAATCAGCCCCAGCATTTT	CASSLRSGNQPQHF
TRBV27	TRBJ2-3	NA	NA	TGTGCCAGCAGCTATAAGACTAGCACAGATACGCAGTATTTT	CASSYKTSTDTQYF
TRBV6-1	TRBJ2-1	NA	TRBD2	TGTGCCAGCTTACCGGGGCGGGAGAGGGTCAATGAGCAGTTCTTC	CASLPGRERVNEQFF
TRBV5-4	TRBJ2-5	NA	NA	TGTGCCAGCAGCTTGGAAGGGTCGTGGGAGACCCAGTACTTC	CASSLEGSWETQYF
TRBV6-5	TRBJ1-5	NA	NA	TGTGCCAGCAGTCCCTCCATGAGCAATCAGCCCCAGCATTTT	CASSPSMSNQPQHF
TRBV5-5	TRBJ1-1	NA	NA	TGTGCCAGCAGCTCGGGATCGAACACTGAAGCTTTCTTT	CASSSGSNTEAFF
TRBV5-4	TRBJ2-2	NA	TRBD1	TGTGCCAGCAGCTTGGCCGAGGCAGGGGGCCGGGAGCTGTTTTTT	CASSLAEAGGRELFF
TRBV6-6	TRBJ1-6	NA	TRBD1	TGTGCCAGCAGTTACGGGCAGGGGGTCACCTCACCCCTCCACTTT	CASSYGQGVTSPLHF
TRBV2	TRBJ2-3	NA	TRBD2	TGTGCCAGCTGTCTAGCGGGAGCGACAGATACGCAGTATTTT	CASCLAGATDTQYF
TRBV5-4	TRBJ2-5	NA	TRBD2	TGTGCCAGCAGGGGGGAGGGGGAGACCCAGTACTTC	CASRGEGETQYF
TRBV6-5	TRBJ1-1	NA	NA	TGTGCCAGCAGTTACGAAGGGCTCTCTGAAGCTTTCTTT	CASSYEGLSEAFF
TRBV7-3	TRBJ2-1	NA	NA	TGTGCCAGCAGCCTAGGGGGTATTAATGAGCAGTTCTTC	CASSLGGINEQFF
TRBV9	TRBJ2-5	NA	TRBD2	TGTGCCAGCAGCGTAGGCGGAAATAGCGGGGGGGAAGAGACCCAGTACTTC	CASSVGGNSGGEETQYF
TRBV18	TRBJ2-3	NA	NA	TGTGCCAGCTCTCTCATGGCAGATACGCAGTATTTT	CASSLMADTQYF